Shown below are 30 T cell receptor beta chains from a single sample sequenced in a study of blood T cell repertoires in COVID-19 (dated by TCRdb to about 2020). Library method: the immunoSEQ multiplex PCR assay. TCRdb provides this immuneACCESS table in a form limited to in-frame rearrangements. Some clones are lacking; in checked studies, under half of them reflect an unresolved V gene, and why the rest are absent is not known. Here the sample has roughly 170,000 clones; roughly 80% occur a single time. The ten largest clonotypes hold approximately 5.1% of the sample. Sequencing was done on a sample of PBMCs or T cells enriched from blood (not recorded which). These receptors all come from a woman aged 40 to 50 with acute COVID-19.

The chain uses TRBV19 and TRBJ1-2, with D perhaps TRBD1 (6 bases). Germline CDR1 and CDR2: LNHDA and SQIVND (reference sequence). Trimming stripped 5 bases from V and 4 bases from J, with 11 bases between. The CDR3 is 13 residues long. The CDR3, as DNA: TGTGCCAGTAGTTTTGGACAGCGCTATGGCTACACCTTC. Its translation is CASSFGQRYGYTF.

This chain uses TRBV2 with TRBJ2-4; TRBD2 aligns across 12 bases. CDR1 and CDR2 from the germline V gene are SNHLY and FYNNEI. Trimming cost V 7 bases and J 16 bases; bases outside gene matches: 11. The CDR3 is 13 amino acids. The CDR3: CASTRLAGASRYF. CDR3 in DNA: TGTGCCAGCACCCGACTAGCGGGGGCTTCTCGATACTTC.

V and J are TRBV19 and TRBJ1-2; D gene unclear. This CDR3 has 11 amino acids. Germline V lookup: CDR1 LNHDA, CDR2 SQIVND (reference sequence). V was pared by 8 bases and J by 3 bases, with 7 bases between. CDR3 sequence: CASYTYYGYTF. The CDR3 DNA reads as TGTGCCAGTTACACATACTATGGCTACACCTTC.

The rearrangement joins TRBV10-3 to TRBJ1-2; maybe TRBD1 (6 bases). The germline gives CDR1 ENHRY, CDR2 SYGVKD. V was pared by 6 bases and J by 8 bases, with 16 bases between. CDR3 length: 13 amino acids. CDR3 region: CAISALGGQGYTF. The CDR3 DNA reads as TGTGCCATCAGCGCCCTCGGGGGGCAGGGCTACACCTTC.

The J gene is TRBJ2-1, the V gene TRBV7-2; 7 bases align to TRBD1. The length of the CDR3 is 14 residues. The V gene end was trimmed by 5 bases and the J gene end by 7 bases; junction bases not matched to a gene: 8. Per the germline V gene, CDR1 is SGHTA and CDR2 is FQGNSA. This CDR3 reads CASSLRQGYNEQFF. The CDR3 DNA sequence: TGTGCCAGCAGCCTGAGACAGGGTTATAATGAGCAGTTCTTC.

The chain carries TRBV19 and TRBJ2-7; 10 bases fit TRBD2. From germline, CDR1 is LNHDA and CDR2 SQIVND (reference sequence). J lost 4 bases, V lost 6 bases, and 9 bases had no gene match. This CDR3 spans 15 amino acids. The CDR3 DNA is TGTGCCAGTAGCTCTATGCTGGGACTAGCGTACGAGCAGTACTTC. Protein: CASSSMLGLAYEQYF.

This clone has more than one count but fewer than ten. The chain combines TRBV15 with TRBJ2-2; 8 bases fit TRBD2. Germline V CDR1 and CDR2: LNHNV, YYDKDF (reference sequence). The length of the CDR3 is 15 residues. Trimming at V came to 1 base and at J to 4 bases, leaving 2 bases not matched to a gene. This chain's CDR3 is CATSRVAGSTGELFF. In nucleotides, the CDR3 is TGTGCCACCAGCAGAGTAGCGGGGTCCACCGGGGAGCTGTTTTTT. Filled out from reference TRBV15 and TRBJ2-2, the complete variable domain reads DAMVIQNPRYQVTQFGKPVTLSCSQTLNHNVMYWYQQKSSQAPKLLFHYYDKDFNNEADTPDNFQSRRPNTSFCFLDIRSPGLGDTAMYLCATSRVAGSTGELFFGEGSRLTVL.

The CDR3 sequence: CASSLVSASTDTQYF. The CDR3 DNA follows: TGCGCCAGCAGCTTGGTCAGTGCTAGCACAGATACGCAGTATTTT. The rearrangement uses TRBV5-1 and TRBJ2-3, with no clear D. CDR3 length equals 15 residues. V lost 0 bases to trimming and J lost 0 bases, with 8 bases between them. The V gene's germline CDR1 is SGHRS and CDR2 YFSETQ.

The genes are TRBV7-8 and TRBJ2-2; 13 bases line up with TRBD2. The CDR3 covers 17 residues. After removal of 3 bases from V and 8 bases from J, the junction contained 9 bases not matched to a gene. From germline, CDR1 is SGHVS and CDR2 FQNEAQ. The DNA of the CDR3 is TGTGCCAGCAGCTTCCGGACTAGCGGGAGACTAGTGGGGGAGCTGTTTTTT. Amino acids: CASSFRTSGRLVGELFF.

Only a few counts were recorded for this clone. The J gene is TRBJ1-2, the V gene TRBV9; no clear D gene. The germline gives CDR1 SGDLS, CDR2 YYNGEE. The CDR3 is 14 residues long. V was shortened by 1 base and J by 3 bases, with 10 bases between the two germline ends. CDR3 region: CASSVRELDYGYTF. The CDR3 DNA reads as TGTGCCAGCAGCGTAAGGGAGCTCGACTATGGCTACACCTTC. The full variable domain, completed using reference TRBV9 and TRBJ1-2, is DSGVTQTPKHLITATGQRVTLRCSPRSGDLSVYWYQQSLDQGLQFLIQYYNGEERAKGNILERFSAQQFPDLHSELNLSSLELGDSALYFCASSVRELDYGYTFGSGTRLTVV.

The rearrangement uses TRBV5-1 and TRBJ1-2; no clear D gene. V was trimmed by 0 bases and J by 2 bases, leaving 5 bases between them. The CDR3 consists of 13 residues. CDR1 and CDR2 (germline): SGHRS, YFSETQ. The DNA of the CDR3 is TGCGCCAGCAGCTTGGAGCAAAACTATGGCTACACCTTC. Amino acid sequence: CASSLEQNYGYTF.

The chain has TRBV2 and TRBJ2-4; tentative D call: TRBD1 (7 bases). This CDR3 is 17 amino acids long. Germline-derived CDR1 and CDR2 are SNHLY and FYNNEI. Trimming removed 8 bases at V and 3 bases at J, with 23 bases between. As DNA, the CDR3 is TGTGCCAGCTGGTTCAGGGGGGATCTTGTGGTCAAAAACATTCAGTACTTC. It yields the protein CASWFRGDLVVKNIQYF.

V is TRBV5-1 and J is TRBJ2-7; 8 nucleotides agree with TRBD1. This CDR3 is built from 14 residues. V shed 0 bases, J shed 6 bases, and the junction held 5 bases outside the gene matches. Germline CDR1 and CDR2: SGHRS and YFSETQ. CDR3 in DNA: TGCGCCAGCAGCTTGGGTCAGGGGGCGAGCGAGCAGTACTTC. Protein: CASSLGQGASEQYF.

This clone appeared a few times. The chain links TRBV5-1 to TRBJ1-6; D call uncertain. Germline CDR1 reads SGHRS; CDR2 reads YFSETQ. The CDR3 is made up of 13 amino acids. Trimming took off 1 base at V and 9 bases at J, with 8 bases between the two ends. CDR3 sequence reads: CASSLSQFSPLHF. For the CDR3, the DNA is TGCGCCAGCAGCTTGTCCCAGTTTTCACCCCTCCACTTT.

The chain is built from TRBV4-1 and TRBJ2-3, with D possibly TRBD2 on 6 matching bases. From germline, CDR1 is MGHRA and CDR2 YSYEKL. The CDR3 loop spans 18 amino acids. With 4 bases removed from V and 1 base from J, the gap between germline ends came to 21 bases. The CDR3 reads CASSPLLLGRSGTDTQYF. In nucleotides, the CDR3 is TGCGCCAGCAGCCCTCTCCTACTTGGGAGGAGTGGCACAGATACGCAGTATTTT.

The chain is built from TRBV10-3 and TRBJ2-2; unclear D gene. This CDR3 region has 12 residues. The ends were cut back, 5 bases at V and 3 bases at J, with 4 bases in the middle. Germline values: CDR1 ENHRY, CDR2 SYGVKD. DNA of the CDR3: TGTGCCATCAGTAACTACACCGGGGAGCTGTTTTTT. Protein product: CAISNYTGELFF.

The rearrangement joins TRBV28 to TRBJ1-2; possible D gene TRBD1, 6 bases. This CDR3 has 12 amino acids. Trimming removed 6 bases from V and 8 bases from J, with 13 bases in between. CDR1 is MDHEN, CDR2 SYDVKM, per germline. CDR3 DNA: TGTGCCAGCAGGGACAGCCTTTGGGGCTACACCTTC. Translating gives CASRDSLWGYTF.

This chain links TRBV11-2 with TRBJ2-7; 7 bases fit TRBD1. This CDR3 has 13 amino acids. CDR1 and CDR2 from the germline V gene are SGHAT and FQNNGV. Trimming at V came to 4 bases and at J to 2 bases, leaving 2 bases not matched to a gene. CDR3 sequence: CASSWDSTYEQYV. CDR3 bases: TGTGCCAGCAGCTGGGACAGCACCTACGAGCAGTACGTC.

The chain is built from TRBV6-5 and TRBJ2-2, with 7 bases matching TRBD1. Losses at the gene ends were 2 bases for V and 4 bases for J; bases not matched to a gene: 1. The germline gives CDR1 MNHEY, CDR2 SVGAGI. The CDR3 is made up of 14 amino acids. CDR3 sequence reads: CASSYDRVTGELFF. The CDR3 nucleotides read TGTGCCAGCAGTTACGACAGGGTCACCGGGGAGCTGTTTTTT.

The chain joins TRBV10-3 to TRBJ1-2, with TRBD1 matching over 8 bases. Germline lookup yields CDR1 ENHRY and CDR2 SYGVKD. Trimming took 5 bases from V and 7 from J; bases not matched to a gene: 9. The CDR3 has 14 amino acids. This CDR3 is CAISPQGARSGYTF. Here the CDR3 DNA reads TGTGCCATCAGTCCTCAGGGGGCTCGGAGTGGCTACACCTTC.

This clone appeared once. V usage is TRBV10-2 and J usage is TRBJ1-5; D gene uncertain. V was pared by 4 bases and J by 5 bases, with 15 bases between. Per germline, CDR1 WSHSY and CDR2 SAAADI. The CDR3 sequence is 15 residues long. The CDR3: CASSGAYGQYQPQHF. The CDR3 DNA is TGCGCCAGCAGTGGGGCCTACGGCCAATATCAGCCCCAGCATTTT.

In DNA, the CDR3 is TGCGCCAGCAGCCAAGTGGGACAGGGGTCGGTGAACACTGAAGCTTTCTTT. Its protein is CASSQVGQGSVNTEAFF. This chain uses TRBV4-1 with TRBJ1-1; TRBD1 matches 10 bases. This CDR3 region has 17 residues. Germline CDR1 MGHRA, CDR2 YSYEKL. V dropped 1 base and J dropped 0; count of bases not matched to a gene: 5.

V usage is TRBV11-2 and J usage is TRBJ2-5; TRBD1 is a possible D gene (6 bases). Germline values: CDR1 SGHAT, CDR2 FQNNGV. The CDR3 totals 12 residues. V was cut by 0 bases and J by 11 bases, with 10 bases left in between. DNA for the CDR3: TGTGCCAGCAGCTTAGAGGGGGCGGAGCAGTACTTC. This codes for CASSLEGAEQYF. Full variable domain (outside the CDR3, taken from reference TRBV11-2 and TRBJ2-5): EAGVAQSPRYKIIEKRQSVAFWCNPISGHATLYWYQQILGQGPKLLIQFQNNGVVDDSQLPKDRFSAERLKGVDSTLKIQPAKLEDSAVYLCASSLEGAEQYFGPGTRLLVL.

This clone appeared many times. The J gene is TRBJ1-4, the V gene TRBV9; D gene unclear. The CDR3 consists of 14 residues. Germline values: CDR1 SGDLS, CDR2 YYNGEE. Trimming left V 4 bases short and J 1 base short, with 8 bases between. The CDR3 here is CASSPQKTNEKLFF. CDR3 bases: TGTGCCAGCAGCCCCCAGAAAACTAATGAAAAACTGTTTTTT.

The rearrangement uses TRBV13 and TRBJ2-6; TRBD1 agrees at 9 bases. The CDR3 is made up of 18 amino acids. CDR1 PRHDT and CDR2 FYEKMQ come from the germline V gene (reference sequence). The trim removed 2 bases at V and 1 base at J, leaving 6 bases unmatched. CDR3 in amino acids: CASSLRGTGRSGANVLTF. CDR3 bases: TGTGCCAGCAGCTTAAGGGGGACAGGGCGTTCTGGGGCCAACGTCCTGACTTTC.

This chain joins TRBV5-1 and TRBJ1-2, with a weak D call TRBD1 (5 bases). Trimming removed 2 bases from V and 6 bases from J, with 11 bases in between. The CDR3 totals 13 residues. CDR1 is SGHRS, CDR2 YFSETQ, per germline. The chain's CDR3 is CASSFFGGDGYTF. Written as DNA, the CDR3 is TGCGCCAGCAGCTTCTTTGGGGGGGATGGCTACACCTTC.

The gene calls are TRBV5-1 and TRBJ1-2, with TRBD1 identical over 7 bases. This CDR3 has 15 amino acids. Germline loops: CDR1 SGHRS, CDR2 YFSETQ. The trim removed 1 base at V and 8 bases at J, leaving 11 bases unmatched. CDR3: CASSLQGDSRYGYTF. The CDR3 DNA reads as TGCGCCAGCAGCTTGCAGGGGGACAGTAGGTACGGCTACACCTTC.

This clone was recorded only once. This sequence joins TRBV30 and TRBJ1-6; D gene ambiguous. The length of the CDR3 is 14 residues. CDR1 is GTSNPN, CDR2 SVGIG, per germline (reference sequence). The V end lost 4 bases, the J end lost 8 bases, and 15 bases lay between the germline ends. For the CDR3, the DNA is TGTGCCTGGACCAGAGGGCAGTCAGATTCACCCCTCCACTTT. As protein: CAWTRGQSDSPLHF.

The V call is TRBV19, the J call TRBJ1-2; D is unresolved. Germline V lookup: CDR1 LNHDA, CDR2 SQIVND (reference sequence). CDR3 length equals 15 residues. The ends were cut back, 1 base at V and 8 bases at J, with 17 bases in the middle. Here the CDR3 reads CASSIVSEGRNGYTF. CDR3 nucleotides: TGTGCCAGTAGTATAGTTAGCGAGGGCCGGAACGGCTACACCTTC.

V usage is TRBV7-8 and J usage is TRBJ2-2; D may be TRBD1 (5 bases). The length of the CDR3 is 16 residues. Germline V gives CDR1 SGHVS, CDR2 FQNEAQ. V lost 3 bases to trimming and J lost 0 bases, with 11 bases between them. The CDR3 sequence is CASSFRGHTNTGELFF. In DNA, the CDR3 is TGTGCCAGCAGCTTCAGAGGACACACGAACACCGGGGAGCTGTTTTTT. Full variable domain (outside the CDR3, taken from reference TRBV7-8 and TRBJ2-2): GAGVSQSPRYKVAKRGQDVALRCDPISGHVSLFWYQQALGQGPEFLTYFQNEAQLDKSGLPSDRFFAERPEGSVSTLKIQRTQQEDSAVYLCASSFRGHTNTGELFFGEGSRLTVL.